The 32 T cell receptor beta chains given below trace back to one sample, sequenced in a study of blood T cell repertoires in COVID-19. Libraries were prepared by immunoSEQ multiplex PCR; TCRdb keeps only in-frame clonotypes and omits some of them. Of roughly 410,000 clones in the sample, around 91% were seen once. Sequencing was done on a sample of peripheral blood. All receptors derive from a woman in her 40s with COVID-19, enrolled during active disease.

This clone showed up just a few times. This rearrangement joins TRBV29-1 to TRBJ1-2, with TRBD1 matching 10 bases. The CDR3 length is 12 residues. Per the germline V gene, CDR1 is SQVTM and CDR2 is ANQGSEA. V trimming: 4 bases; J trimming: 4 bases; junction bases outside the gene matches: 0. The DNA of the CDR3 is TGCAGCGTTGGACAGGGGGCCTATGGCTACACCTTC. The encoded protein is CSVGQGAYGYTF.

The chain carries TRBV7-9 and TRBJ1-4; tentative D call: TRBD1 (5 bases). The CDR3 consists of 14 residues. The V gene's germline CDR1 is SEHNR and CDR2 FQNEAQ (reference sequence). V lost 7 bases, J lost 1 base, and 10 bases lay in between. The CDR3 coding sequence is TGTGCCAGCACCGGCGGGGGAACTAATGAAAAACTGTTTTTT. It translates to CASTGGGTNEKLFF.

CDR3 residues: CASSLWDRGPGYGYTF. As DNA, the CDR3 is TGTGCCAGCAGCTTGTGGGACAGGGGGCCCGGCTATGGCTACACCTTC. The rearrangement links TRBV5-6 to TRBJ1-2; 12 nucleotides align to TRBD1. This CDR3 comprises 16 residues. Germline assignment: CDR1 SGHDT and CDR2 YYEEEE. The ends lost 1 base at V and 4 bases at J; junction bases unmatched: 5.

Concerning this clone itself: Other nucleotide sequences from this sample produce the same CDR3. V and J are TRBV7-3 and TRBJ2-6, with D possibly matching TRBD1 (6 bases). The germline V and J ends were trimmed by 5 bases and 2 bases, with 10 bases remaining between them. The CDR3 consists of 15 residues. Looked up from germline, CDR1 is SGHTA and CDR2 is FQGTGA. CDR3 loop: CASSLQGTGANVLTF. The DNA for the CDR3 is TGTGCCAGCAGCCTACAGGGCACTGGGGCCAACGTCCTGACTTTC.

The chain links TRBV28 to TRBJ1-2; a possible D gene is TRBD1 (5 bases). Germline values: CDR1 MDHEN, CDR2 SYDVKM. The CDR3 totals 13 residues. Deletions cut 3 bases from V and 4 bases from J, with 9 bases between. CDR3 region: CASSFGGPYGYTF. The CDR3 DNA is TGTGCCAGCAGTTTCGGGGGTCCCTATGGCTACACCTTC.

The CDR3 spells CASSRDRNEKLFF. The CDR3 DNA is TGTGCCAGTAGTCGGGATCGAAATGAAAAACTGTTTTTT. J is TRBJ1-4 and V is TRBV19; unclear D gene. V was shortened by 5 bases and J by 5 bases, with 9 bases between the two germline ends. This CDR3 spans 13 amino acids. Germline values: CDR1 LNHDA, CDR2 SQIVND (reference sequence).

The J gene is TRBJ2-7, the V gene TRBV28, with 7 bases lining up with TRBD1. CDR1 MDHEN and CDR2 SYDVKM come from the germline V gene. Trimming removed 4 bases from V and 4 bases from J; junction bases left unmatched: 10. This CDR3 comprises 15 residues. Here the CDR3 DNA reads TGTGCCAGCAGTTATCCCCGGGACAGCCATTACGAGCAGTACTTC. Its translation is CASSYPRDSHYEQYF.

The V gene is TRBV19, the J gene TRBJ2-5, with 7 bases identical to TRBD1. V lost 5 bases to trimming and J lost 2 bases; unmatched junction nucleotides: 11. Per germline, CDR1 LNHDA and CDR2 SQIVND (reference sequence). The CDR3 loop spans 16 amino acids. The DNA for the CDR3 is TGTGCCAGTAGTTTCTGGCCGGACAGGTTACAAGAGACCCAGTACTTC. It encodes CASSFWPDRLQETQYF. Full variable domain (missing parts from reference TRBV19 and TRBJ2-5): DGGITQSPKYLFRKEGQNVTLSCEQNLNHDAMYWYRQDPGQGLRLIYYSQIVNDFQKGDIAEGYSVSREKKESFPLTVTSAQKNPTAFYLCASSFWPDRLQETQYFGPGTRLLVL.

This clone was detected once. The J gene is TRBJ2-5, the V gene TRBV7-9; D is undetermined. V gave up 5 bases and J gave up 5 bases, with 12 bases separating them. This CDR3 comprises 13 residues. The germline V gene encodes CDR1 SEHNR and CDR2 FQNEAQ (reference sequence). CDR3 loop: CASSPGQSETQYF. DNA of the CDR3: TGTGCCAGCAGCCCTGGCCAGTCGGAGACCCAGTACTTC.

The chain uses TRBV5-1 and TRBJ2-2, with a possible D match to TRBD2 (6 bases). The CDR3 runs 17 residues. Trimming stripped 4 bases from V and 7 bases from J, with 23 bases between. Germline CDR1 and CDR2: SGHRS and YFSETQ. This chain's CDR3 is CASSQDLNGRLYGELFF. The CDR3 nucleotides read TGCGCCAGCAGCCAGGACCTAAACGGGAGATTGTACGGGGAGCTGTTTTTT.

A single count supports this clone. The CDR3 DNA reads TGTGCCAGCAGCTCAGCGGCCCCGGGGGCTAATGAAAAACTGTTTTTT. Its translation is CASSSAAPGANEKLFF. The rearrangement links TRBV7-8 to TRBJ1-4, with D tentatively TRBD1 (5 bases). This CDR3 contains 16 residues. Germline CDR1 and CDR2: SGHVS and FQNEAQ. Trimming removed 4 bases at V and 3 bases at J, with 15 bases between.

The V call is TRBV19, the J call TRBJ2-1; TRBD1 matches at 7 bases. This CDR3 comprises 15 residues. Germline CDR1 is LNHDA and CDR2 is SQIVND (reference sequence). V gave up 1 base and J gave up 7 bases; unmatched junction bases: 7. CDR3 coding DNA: TGTGCCAGTAGTATAGGACAGGGTAGGTATAATGAGCAGTTCTTC. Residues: CASSIGQGRYNEQFF.

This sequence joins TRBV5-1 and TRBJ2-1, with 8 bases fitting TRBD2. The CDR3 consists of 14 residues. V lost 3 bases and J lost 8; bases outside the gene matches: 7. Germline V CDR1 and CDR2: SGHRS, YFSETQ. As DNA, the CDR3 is TGCGCCAGCAGCTCCGTCGGGAGGGCCGATGAGCAGTTCTTC. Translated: CASSSVGRADEQFF.

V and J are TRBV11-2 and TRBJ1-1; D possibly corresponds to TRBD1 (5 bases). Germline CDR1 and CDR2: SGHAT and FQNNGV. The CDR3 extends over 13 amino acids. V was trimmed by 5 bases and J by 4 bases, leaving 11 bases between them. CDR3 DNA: TGTGCCAGCAGCCTCGGACACCTCACTGAAGCTTTCTTT. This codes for CASSLGHLTEAFF.

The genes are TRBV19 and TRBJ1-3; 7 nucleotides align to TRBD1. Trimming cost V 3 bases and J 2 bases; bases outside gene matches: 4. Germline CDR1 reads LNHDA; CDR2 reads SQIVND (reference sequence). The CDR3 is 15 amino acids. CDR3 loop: CASSMLQGAGNTIYF. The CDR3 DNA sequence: TGTGCCAGTAGTATGCTGCAGGGGGCTGGAAACACCATATATTTT.

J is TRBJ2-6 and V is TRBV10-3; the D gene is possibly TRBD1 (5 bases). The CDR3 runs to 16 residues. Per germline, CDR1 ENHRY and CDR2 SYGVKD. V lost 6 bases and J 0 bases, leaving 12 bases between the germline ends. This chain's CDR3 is CAIRPNRSSGANVLTF. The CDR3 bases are TGTGCCATCAGGCCCAACAGGAGCTCTGGGGCCAACGTCCTGACTTTC.

Here the CDR3 reads CASRRVRDTEAFF. The CDR3 DNA is TGTGCCAGCAGGAGGGTTAGGGATACTGAAGCTTTCTTT. The gene calls are TRBV9 and TRBJ1-1; D call uncertain. The CDR3 is 13 amino acids. Germline lookup yields CDR1 SGDLS and CDR2 YYNGEE. V was pared by 5 bases and J by 5 bases, with 13 bases between.

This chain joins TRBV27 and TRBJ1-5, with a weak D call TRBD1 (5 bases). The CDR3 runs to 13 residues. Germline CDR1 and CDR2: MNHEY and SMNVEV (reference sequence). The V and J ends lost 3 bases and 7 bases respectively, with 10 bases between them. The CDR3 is CASSFLGRQPQHF. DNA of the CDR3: TGTGCCAGCAGTTTCTTGGGGCGCCAGCCCCAGCATTTT.

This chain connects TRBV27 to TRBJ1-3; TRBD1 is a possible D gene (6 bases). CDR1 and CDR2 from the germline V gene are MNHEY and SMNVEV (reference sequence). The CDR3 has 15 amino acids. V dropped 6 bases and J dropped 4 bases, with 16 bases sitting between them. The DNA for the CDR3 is TGTGCCAGCAGCAAAAACAGGGAAAGGGGAAACACCATATATTTT. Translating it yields CASSKNRERGNTIYF.

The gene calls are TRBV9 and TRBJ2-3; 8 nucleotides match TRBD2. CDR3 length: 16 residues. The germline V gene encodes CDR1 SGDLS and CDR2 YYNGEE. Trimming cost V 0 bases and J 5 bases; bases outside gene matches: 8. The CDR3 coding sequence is TGTGCCAGCAGCGTAGACGGGAGGGCTTATCAAGATACGCAGTATTTT. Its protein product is CASSVDGRAYQDTQYF.

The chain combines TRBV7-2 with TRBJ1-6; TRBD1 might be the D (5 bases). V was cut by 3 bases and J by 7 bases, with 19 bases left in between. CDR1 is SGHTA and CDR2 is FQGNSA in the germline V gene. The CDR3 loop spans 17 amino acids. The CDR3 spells CASSLPSGGDRNSPLHF. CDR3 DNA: TGTGCCAGCAGCTTGCCATCCGGAGGGGATAGGAATTCACCCCTCCACTTT. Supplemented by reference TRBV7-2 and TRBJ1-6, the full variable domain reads GAGVSQSPSNKVTEKGKDVELRCDPISGHTALYWYRQSLGQGLEFLIYFQGNSAPDKSGLPSDRFSAERTGGSVSTLTIQRTQQEDSAVYLCASSLPSGGDRNSPLHFGNGTRLTVT.

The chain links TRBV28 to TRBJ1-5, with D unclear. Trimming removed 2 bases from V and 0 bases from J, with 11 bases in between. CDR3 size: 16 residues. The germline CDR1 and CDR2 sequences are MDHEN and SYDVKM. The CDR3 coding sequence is TGTGCCAGCAGTTTACTTGGAGTAGATAGCAATCAGCCCCAGCATTTT. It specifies CASSLLGVDSNQPQHF.

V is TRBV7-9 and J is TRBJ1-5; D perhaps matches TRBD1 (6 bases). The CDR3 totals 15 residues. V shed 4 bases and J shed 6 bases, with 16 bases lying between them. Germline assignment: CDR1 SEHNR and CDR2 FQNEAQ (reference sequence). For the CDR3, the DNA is TGTGCCAGCAGCTCATCGAGGGGGTCGGGTCAGCCCCAGCATTTT. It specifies CASSSSRGSGQPQHF.

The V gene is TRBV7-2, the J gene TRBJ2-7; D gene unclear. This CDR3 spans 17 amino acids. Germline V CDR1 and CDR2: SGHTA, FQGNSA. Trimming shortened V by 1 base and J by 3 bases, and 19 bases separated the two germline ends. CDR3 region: CASSLVFGNRENYEQYF. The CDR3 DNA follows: TGTGCCAGCAGCTTAGTTTTTGGTAACAGAGAAAACTACGAGCAGTACTTC.

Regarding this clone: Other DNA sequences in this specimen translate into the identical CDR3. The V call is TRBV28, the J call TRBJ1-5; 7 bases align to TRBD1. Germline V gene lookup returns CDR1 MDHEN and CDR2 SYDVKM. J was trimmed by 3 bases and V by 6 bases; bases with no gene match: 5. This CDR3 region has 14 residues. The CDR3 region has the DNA TGTGCCAGCAGGCGACAGGGAGACAATCAGCCCCAGCATTTT. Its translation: CASRRQGDNQPQHF.

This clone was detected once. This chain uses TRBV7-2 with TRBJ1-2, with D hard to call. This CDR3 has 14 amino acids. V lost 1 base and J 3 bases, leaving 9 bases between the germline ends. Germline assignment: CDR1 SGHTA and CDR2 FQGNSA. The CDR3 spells CASSLDGVDYGYTF. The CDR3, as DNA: TGTGCCAGCAGCTTAGACGGGGTGGACTATGGCTACACCTTC.

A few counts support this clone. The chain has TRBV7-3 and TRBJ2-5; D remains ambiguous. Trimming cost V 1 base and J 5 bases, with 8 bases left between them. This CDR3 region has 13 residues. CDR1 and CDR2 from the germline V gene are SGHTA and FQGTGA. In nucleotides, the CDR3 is TGTGCCAGCAGCTTAAATTCCGGGGAGACCCAGTACTTC. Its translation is CASSLNSGETQYF.

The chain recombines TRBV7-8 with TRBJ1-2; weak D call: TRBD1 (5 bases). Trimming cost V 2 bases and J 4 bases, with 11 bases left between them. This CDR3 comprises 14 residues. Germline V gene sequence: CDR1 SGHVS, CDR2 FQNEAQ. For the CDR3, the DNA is TGTGCCAGCAGCTTAACCGACAGCTCCTATGGCTACACCTTC. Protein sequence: CASSLTDSSYGYTF.

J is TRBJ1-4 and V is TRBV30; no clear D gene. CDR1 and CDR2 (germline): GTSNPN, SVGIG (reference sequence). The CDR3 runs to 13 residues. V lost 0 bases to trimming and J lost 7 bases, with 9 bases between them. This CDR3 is CAWSVIRGEKLFF. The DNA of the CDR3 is TGTGCCTGGAGTGTAATCAGAGGTGAAAAACTGTTTTTT. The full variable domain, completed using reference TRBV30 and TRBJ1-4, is SQTIHQWPATLVQPVGSPLSLECTVEGTSNPNLYWYRQAAGRGLQLLFYSVGIGQISSEVPQNLSASRPQDRQFILSSKKLLLSDSGFYLCAWSVIRGEKLFFGSGTQLSVL.

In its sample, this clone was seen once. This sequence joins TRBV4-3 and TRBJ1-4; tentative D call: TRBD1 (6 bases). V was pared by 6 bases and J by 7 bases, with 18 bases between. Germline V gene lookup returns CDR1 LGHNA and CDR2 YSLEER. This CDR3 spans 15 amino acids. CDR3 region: CASRHTTGSGEKLFF. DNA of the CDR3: TGCGCCAGCAGACATACTACAGGGTCGGGTGAAAAACTGTTTTTT.

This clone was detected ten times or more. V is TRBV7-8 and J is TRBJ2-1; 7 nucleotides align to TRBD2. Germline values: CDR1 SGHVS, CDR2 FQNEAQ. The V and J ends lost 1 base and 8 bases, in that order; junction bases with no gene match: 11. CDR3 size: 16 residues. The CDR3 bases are TGTGCCAGCAGCTTAGTCCTAGGACTAGTCTCCTATGAGCAGTTCTTC. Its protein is CASSLVLGLVSYEQFF.

CDR3 loop: CAWRMLPGGNEQYF. The CDR3 DNA reads as TGTGCCTGGAGAATGCTCCCGGGCGGGAACGAGCAGTACTTC. This sequence joins TRBV30 and TRBJ2-7; possible D gene TRBD2, 6 bases. Germline V gene lookup returns CDR1 GTSNPN and CDR2 SVGIG (reference sequence). This CDR3 is 14 amino acids long. Trimming took off 3 bases at V and 5 bases at J, with 17 bases between the two ends.